Below, 18 T cell receptor beta chains from the same sample are listed, as sequenced in a study of CD8 T cells in Susac syndrome. Reverse transcription of 0.5 to 1 ug RNA was performed with random hexamers. TCRdb itself ran the immunoSEQ multiplex PCR reads through MiXCR, one entry per CDR3 protein. Among about 73,000 distinct CDR3 sequences listed, over 85% were seen once. The source material was CD8+ T cells from PBMCs. The origin of the receptors is a human donor with multiple sclerosis.

The gene calls are TRBV28 and TRBJ2-7; maybe TRBD1 (5 bases). From germline, CDR1 is MDHEN and CDR2 SYDVKM. Trimming left V 2 bases short and J 0 bases short, with 14 bases between. CDR3 length equals 16 residues. The chain's CDR3 is CASSLIVRAPSYEQYF. DNA for the CDR3: TGTGCCAGCAGTTTAATAGTCAGGGCCCCCTCCTACGAGCAGTACTTC. Full variable domain (rest looked up from reference TRBV28 and TRBJ2-7): DVKVTQSSRYLVKRTGEKVFLECVQDMDHENMFWYRQDPGLGLRLIYFSYDVKMKEKGDIPEGYSVSREKKERFSLILESASTNQTSMYLCASSLIVRAPSYEQYFGPGTRLTVT.

The V gene is TRBV7-8, the J gene TRBJ2-1; D is possibly TRBD2 (6 bases). Germline CDR1 is SGHVS and CDR2 is FQNEAQ. The V and J ends lost 1 base and 0 bases respectively, with 7 bases between them. The CDR3 is made up of 15 amino acids. The CDR3 region has the DNA TGTGCCAGCAGCTTAGTGCGGGGCTCCTACAATGAGCAGTTCTTC. This encodes CASSLVRGSYNEQFF.

The V and J genes are TRBV7-8 and TRBJ2-1; D remains ambiguous. Trimming shortened V by 3 bases and J by 10 bases, and 7 bases separated the two germline ends. This CDR3 has 11 residues. Per the germline V gene, CDR1 is SGHVS and CDR2 is FQNEAQ. CDR3: CASSFLSEQFF. The CDR3, as DNA: TGTGCCAGCAGCTTTCTCAGCGAGCAGTTCTTC.

The V gene is TRBV4-2, the J gene TRBJ2-7; 10 nucleotides agree with TRBD1. The CDR3 extends over 15 amino acids. V was clipped by 3 bases and J by 5 bases; unmatched bases: 7. Germline V gene data show CDR1 as LGHNA and CDR2 as YNFKEQ. CDR3 coding DNA: TGTGCCAGCAGCCAGAGGGGACAGGGGCGGGACGAGCAGTACTTC. This translates into CASSQRGQGRDEQYF.

This chain links TRBV9 with TRBJ1-1; D gene uncertain. Germline V gene data show CDR1 as SGDLS and CDR2 as YYNGEE. With 0 bases removed from V and 0 bases from J, the gap between germline ends came to 6 bases. This CDR3 is built from 14 residues. CDR3 residues: CASSVAGMNTEAFF. CDR3 bases: TGTGCCAGCAGCGTAGCCGGGATGAACACTGAAGCTTTCTTT. Combining the CDR3 with reference TRBV9 and TRBJ1-1 gives the whole variable domain DSGVTQTPKHLITATGQRVTLRCSPRSGDLSVYWYQQSLDQGLQFLIQYYNGEERAKGNILERFSAQQFPDLHSELNLSSLELGDSALYFCASSVAGMNTEAFFGQGTRLTVV.

The V call is TRBV5-1, the J call TRBJ1-1; D uncertain. The length of the CDR3 is 14 residues. CDR1 is SGHRS, CDR2 YFSETQ, per germline. Deletions cut 6 bases from V and 1 base from J, with 13 bases between. CDR3 residues: CASTAGQTNTEAFF. CDR3 DNA: TGCGCCAGCACAGCCGGGCAAACGAACACTGAAGCTTTCTTT.

The V call is TRBV15, the J call TRBJ1-5; D perhaps matches TRBD1 (6 bases). CDR1 is LNHNV, CDR2 YYDKDF, per germline (reference sequence). Trimming removed 3 bases from V and 7 bases from J, with 13 bases in between. The CDR3 is 14 amino acids. For the CDR3, the DNA is TGTGCCACCAGCAGGGCAGGGGAGGGGCAGCCCCAGCATTTT. Protein: CATSRAGEGQPQHF.

The chain uses TRBV27 and TRBJ2-7, with D perhaps matching TRBD2 (7 bases). Germline V gene sequence: CDR1 MNHEY, CDR2 SMNVEV (reference sequence). The CDR3 covers 12 residues. CDR3 DNA: TGTGGGGCGGGGGCCTCCTCCTACGAGCAGTACTTC. Its protein is CGAGASSYEQYF.

This sequence joins TRBV3-1 and TRBJ1-1; D remains unclear. The CDR3 sequence is 16 residues long. CDR1 and CDR2 (germline): LGHDT, YNNKEL (reference sequence). Deletions cut 0 bases from V and 1 base from J, with 12 bases between. CDR3 sequence: CASSQDPGRENTEAFF. The CDR3 nucleotides are TGTGCCAGCAGCCAAGATCCCGGGAGAGAGAACACTGAAGCTTTCTTT.

V gene TRBV20-1 combines with J gene TRBJ2-5; tentatively, D is TRBD1 (5 bases). From germline, CDR1 is DFQATT and CDR2 SNEGSKA (reference sequence). The CDR3 has 13 residues. Deletions cut 5 bases from V and 7 bases from J, with 17 bases between. CDR3 in amino acids: CSAPEDSSSTQYF. CDR3 DNA sequence: TGCAGTGCTCCAGAAGACAGTTCGTCGACCCAGTACTTC.

This rearrangement joins TRBV12-3 or TRBV12-4 to TRBJ1-1, with D unclear. CDR3 length: 16 residues. With 2 bases removed from V and 0 bases from J, the gap between germline ends came to 13 bases. Written as DNA, the CDR3 is TGTGCCAGCAGTTTATCCGTGGGGATAATGAACACTGAAGCTTTCTTT. Its translation: CASSLSVGIMNTEAFF.

This chain uses TRBV27 with TRBJ2-5; the D gene is possibly TRBD1 (5 bases). The V gene's germline CDR1 is MNHEY and CDR2 SMNVEV (reference sequence). The V end lost 1 base, the J end lost 1 base, and 7 bases lay between the germline ends. CDR3 length: 14 residues. The CDR3, as DNA: TGTGCCAGCAGTTTATTAGGGGCCCAAGAGACCCAGTACTTC. This gives the protein CASSLLGAQETQYF.

The V call is TRBV12-3 or TRBV12-4, the J call TRBJ2-7; TRBD2 agrees at 7 bases. The length of the CDR3 is 12 residues. The V gene end was trimmed by 8 bases and the J gene end by 1 base; junction bases not matched to a gene: 2. The CDR3 region is CASASGSYEQYF. The CDR3 nucleotides are TGTGCCAGCGCTAGCGGTTCCTACGAGCAGTACTTC.

The chain couples TRBV6-5 to TRBJ2-1, with D possibly matching TRBD2 (5 bases). The CDR3 runs to 13 residues. Germline V gene data show CDR1 as MNHEY and CDR2 as SVGAGI. V lost 7 bases and J 5 bases, leaving 12 bases between the germline ends. The CDR3 DNA sequence: TGTGCCAGCAAGGGAGATTCCCACAATGAGCAGTTCTTC. This translates into CASKGDSHNEQFF.

This sequence joins TRBV4-3 and TRBJ2-7; 8 bases map to TRBD1. The CDR3 runs to 16 residues. Per the germline V gene, CDR1 is LGHNA and CDR2 is YSLEER. J gave up 6 bases and V 0 bases, and 10 bases lay outside the gene matches. CDR3 DNA sequence: TGCGCCAGCAGCCAAGATCCCGGACAGGGTGGGTTCGAGCAGTACTTC. It yields the protein CASSQDPGQGGFEQYF.

The chain carries TRBV7-9 and TRBJ1-2; 9 positions match TRBD1. The V segment lost 1 base and the J segment 6 bases; nucleotides outside the gene matches: 6. The CDR3 contains 15 residues. The germline V gene has CDR1 SEHNR and CDR2 FQNEAQ (reference sequence). The CDR3 DNA reads TGTGCCAGCAGCTTAGTTGGGGACAGGGTGCATGGCTACACCTTC. Encoded protein: CASSLVGDRVHGYTF.

The chain recombines TRBV5-4 with TRBJ2-7; the D gene could be TRBD1 or TRBD2 (5 bases each). Germline CDR1 reads SGHNT; CDR2 reads YYREEE (reference sequence). This CDR3 comprises 14 residues. Trimming shortened V by 4 bases and J by 3 bases, and 14 bases separated the two germline ends. As DNA, the CDR3 is TGTGCCAGCAGCCTACGGGGCGCGGGCTACGAGCAGTACTTC. Translation: CASSLRGAGYEQYF.

The chain carries TRBV25-1 and TRBJ2-7, with D tentatively TRBD1 (5 bases). Germline loops: CDR1 MGHDK, CDR2 SYGVNS. Trimming removed 6 bases from V and 3 bases from J, with 9 bases in between. CDR3 length equals 12 residues. This chain's CDR3 is CASSLQDYEQYF. The CDR3 region has the DNA TGTGCCAGCAGCCTACAGGACTACGAGCAGTACTTC.